These 11 T cell receptor beta chains were sequenced from one sample in a study of neurological immune-mediated disorders (dated by TCRdb to the late 2010s). The library was built by means of 5' RACE. This sample was sequenced with an Illumina HiSeq 2500. TCRdb's own reprocessing of the public reads used fastp at Q25 and MiXCR and kept productive beta chains. Rows are combined by CDR3 protein, so each entry shows the most common genes and DNA. Counted in this sample were 120,000 or so distinct CDR3 sequences; roughly 3.4% of them appeared once. 1.3% of the sample is held by the ten biggest clonotypes. What was sequenced was PBMCs. The receptors stem from a young woman with multiple sclerosis.

This clonotype was counted at least ten times. V usage is TRBV14 and J usage is TRBJ2-1, with a possible D match to TRBD1 (5 bases). The CDR3 runs 13 residues. CDR1 is SGHDN, CDR2 FVKESK, per germline. Trimming left V 0 bases short and J 10 bases short, with 10 bases between. CDR3 amino acids: CASSQETGGEQFF. Written as DNA, the CDR3 is TGTGCCAGCAGCCAAGAAACAGGTGGGGAGCAGTTCTTC. The complete variable domain, with remaining parts taken from reference TRBV14 and TRBJ2-1, reads EAGVTQFPSHSVIEKGQTVTLRCDPISGHDNLYWYRRVMGKEIKFLLHFVKESKQDESGMPNNRFLAERTGGTYSTLKVQPAELEDSGVYFCASSQETGGEQFFGPGTRLTVL.

Ten or more counts support this clonotype. The chain links TRBV7-2 to TRBJ1-2, with 8 bases aligning to TRBD1. Germline V CDR1 and CDR2: SGHTA, FQGNSA. J was trimmed by 8 bases and V by 4 bases; bases with no gene match: 9. This CDR3 has 14 amino acids. CDR3 region: CASSYRQGMKGYTF. The DNA of the CDR3 is TGTGCCAGCAGCTATAGACAGGGGATGAAGGGCTACACCTTC.

This clonotype was seen at least ten times. V is TRBV27 and J is TRBJ2-1; the match to TRBD2 covers 11 bases. J lost 2 bases, V lost 7 bases, and 4 bases had no gene match. CDR1 and CDR2 (germline): MNHEY, SMNVEV (reference sequence). This CDR3 has 15 residues. In nucleotides, the CDR3 is TGTGCCAGCACCGCGGGACTAGCGGCCTACAATGAGCAGTTCTTC. Protein product: CASTAGLAAYNEQFF.

In this sample, this clonotype turned up many times. This chain joins TRBV12-3 or TRBV12-4 and TRBJ2-7; 8 nucleotides line up with TRBD1. The CDR3 extends over 15 amino acids. V dropped 2 bases and J dropped 5; count of bases not matched to a gene: 8. DNA of the CDR3: TGTGCCAGCAGTTTAAGGACAGGGAAGAACGACGAGCAGTACTTC. As protein: CASSLRTGKNDEQYF.

This clonotype showed up just a few times. The chain uses TRBV20-1 and TRBJ2-2; TRBD2 might be the D (6 bases). CDR1 is DFQATT, CDR2 SNEGSKA, per germline (reference sequence). The CDR3 is made up of 13 amino acids. The V end lost 5 bases, the J end lost 6 bases, and 13 bases lay between the germline ends. CDR3 region: CSAVDGGSGELFF. CDR3 coding DNA: TGCAGTGCTGTCGACGGGGGATCCGGGGAGCTGTTTTTT.

Points on this clonotype: A much larger clone sits a single nucleotide away, making a read error possible. This chain uses TRBV20-1 with TRBJ2-3; D possibly uses TRBD1 or TRBD2 (5 bases each). CDR3 length: 12 residues. The V end lost 7 bases, the J end lost 4 bases, and 12 bases lay between the germline ends. Germline V lookup: CDR1 DFQATT, CDR2 SNEGSKA (reference sequence). In DNA, the CDR3 is TGCAGTGATCGTGAGGGGCCAGATACGCAGTATTTT. The encoded protein is CSDREGPDTQYF.

The chain combines TRBV7-9 with TRBJ2-3; D is unresolved. Trimming took off 5 bases at V and 6 bases at J, with 12 bases between the two ends. CDR1 and CDR2 from the germline V gene are SEHNR and FQNEAQ (reference sequence). The CDR3 spans 13 residues. CDR3 in DNA: TGTGCCAGCAGCAGTTCCAGTTGGGATACGCAGTATTTT. It yields the protein CASSSSSWDTQYF. The full variable domain, with the rest looked up from reference TRBV7-9 and TRBJ2-3, is DTGVSQNPRHKITKRGQNVTFRCDPISEHNRLYWYRQTLGQGPEFLTYFQNEAQLEKSRLLSDRFSAERPKGSFSTLEIQRTEQGDSAMYLCASSSSSWDTQYFGPGTRLTVL.

This clonotype was seen at least ten times. V usage is TRBV7-2 and J usage is TRBJ2-4, with TRBD2 matching over 9 bases. The junction had 0 bases not matched to a gene; V was cut back by 0 bases and J by 6 bases. Germline CDR1 is SGHTA and CDR2 is FQGNSA. The CDR3 is 14 amino acids. The CDR3 reads CASSLAREGNIQYF. CDR3 nucleotide sequence: TGTGCCAGCAGCTTAGCGCGGGAGGGAAACATTCAGTACTTC. The full variable domain, its missing parts supplied by reference TRBV7-2 and TRBJ2-4, is GAGVSQSPSNKVTEKGKDVELRCDPISGHTALYWYRQSLGQGLEFLIYFQGNSAPDKSGLPSDRFSAERTGGSVSTLTIQRTQQEDSAVYLCASSLAREGNIQYFGAGTRLSVL.

This clonotype has a count of ten or more. The chain carries TRBV7-8 and TRBJ2-7; D perhaps matches TRBD1 (6 bases). The germline CDR1 and CDR2 sequences are SGHVS and FQNEAQ. Trimming pared 1 base from V and 2 bases from J, leaving 6 bases between. This CDR3 has 13 amino acids. CDR3 nucleotide sequence: TGTGCCAGCAGCTTAGGGGACACCTACGAGCAGTACTTC. This codes for CASSLGDTYEQYF.

This clonotype came up many times. The J gene is TRBJ2-1, the V gene TRBV11-2; no clear D gene. The CDR3 has 15 amino acids. Germline lookup yields CDR1 SGHAT and CDR2 FQNNGV. V lost 2 bases and J 2 bases, leaving 10 bases between the germline ends. This chain's CDR3 is CASSLSARAYNEQFF. The DNA of the CDR3 is TGTGCCAGCAGCTTATCGGCCAGAGCCTACAATGAGCAGTTCTTC.

On this clonotype itself: A much larger clone lies a single base off, so this may be a read error. The CDR3 loop is CASSGSAYEQYF. The CDR3 bases are TGTGCCAGCTCAGGAAGTGCCTACGAGCAGTACTTC. The V and J genes are TRBV18 and TRBJ2-7; D is unresolved. This CDR3 is built from 12 residues. Trimming left V 5 bases short and J 2 bases short, with 7 bases between. Germline CDR1 KGHSH, CDR2 LQKENI.